This T cell receptor (beta chain) was captured by sequencing in a study of blood T cell repertoires in COVID-19. Study at large: COVID-19 samples from acute and convalescent phases originated in the United States, Italy and Spain. From T cells, B-cell-depleted T cells, or PBMCs came the material, which was cDNA or gDNA.

Original analysis: Amplification from reference gene primers served as the basis for estimated nucleated cell counts. The table came from immunoSEQ multiplex PCR; TCRdb's copy has only in-frame clones and leaves some out. V and J calls and clone size are given by that table; D and trimming were obtained from the DNA. Of over 40,000 clones in the sample, roughly nine tenths were seen once. Sequencing used peripheral blood. The clonotype comes from a human donor in a cohort sampled during active COVID-19.

For the CDR3, the DNA is TGTGCCAGTAGTACGGGACAGGGCTCCTACAATGAGCAGTTCTTC. It translates to CASSTGQGSYNEQFF. The rearrangement uses TRBV19 and TRBJ2-1, with 9 bases that match TRBD1. There are 15 residues in the CDR3. Germline lookup yields CDR1 LNHDA and CDR2 SQIVND (reference sequence). Trimming cost V 4 bases and J 0 bases; bases outside gene matches: 1.